The present TCR beta chain was sequenced within a study of cytomegalovirus exposure and HLA in healthy donors. The PCR was carried out with 60 Vbeta primers and 13 Jbeta primers. The repertoire was sequenced with immunoSEQ multiplex PCR; TCRdb's copy has only in-frame clones and lacks some. This table holds roughly 100,000 clones, over 75% found once. The germline V gene encodes CDR1 SGHAT and CDR2 FQNNGV. This CDR3 comprises 14 residues. V lost 4 bases, J lost 0 bases, and 0 bases stayed unmatched. This sequence joins TRBV11-2 and TRBJ2-3, with 8 bases matching TRBD2. Sequencing was done on a sample of PBMCs. This receptor was taken from a man between 35 and 55 years old in good health and CMV-seropositive. The CDR3 nucleotides are TGTGCCAGCAGCTCTAGCGGGAGCACAGATACGCAGTATTTT. Its protein product is CASSSSGSTDTQYF.